Listed below are T cell receptor beta chains from one sample, sequenced in a study of blood T cell repertoires in COVID-19. The method was immunoSEQ multiplex PCR; TCRdb's version includes in-frame clones alone and lacks a portion of them. The sample lists 360,000 or so clones; almost 90% were seen once. Sequences were obtained from PBMCs or T cells enriched from blood (not recorded which). Receptors originate from a woman in her twenties or thirties who had been exposed to COVID-19. Each CDR3 is given with its conserved first and last residue. D genes are given only for firm matches. Size is omitted from some rows. Given values are once, few, many or a class for expanded clones.

NA	TRBV4-1	NA	TRBJ2-7	CASSQDTVTYEQYF	TGCGCCAGCAGCCAAGATACAGTTACCTACGAGCAGTACTTC
NA	TRBV27	NA	TRBJ1-6	CASSHQGLLHSPLHF	TGTGCCAGCAGCCATCAGGGACTCCTACACTCACCCCTCCACTTT
NA	TRBV19	NA	TRBJ2-5	CASSISGVQETQYF	TGTGCCAGTAGTATTTCGGGGGTCCAAGAGACCCAGTACTTC
TRBD1	TRBV11-2	few	TRBJ1-5	CASSSPGQGPYSNQPQHF	TGTGCCAGCAGCTCCCCGGGACAGGGCCCATATAGCAATCAGCCCCAGCATTTT
TRBD1	TRBV11-2	NA	TRBJ1-1	CASSLVATGTNTEAFF	TGTGCCAGCAGCTTAGTCGCGACAGGGACGAACACTGAAGCTTTCTTT
TRBD1	TRBV19	NA	TRBJ1-1	CASTPHRGTEAFF	TGTGCCAGTACCCCCCACAGGGGCACTGAAGCTTTCTTT
TRBD1	TRBV18	NA	TRBJ1-2	CASSPTGTDRVAFGYTF	TGTGCCAGCTCACCGACCGGAACCGACAGGGTTGCTTTTGGCTACACCTTC
TRBD1	TRBV27	NA	TRBJ1-2	CASSWDREDYGYTF	TGTGCCAGCAGTTGGGACAGGGAAGACTATGGCTACACCTTC
TRBD1	TRBV10-3	NA	TRBJ1-4	CAISRDRGFELFF	TGTGCCATCAGCCGGGACAGGGGTTTTGAACTGTTTTTT
TRBD1	TRBV19	NA	TRBJ1-2	CASGTVGGYTF	TGTGCCAGTGGGACAGTCGGGGGCTACACCTTC
TRBD1	TRBV6-1	NA	TRBJ1-5	CASSERGQGAGQPQHF	TGTGCCAGCAGTGAACGGGGGCAGGGGGCGGGTCAGCCCCAGCATTTT
NA	TRBV4-1	NA	TRBJ2-5	CASSQVGGGEETQYF	TGCGCCAGCAGCCAAGTGGGAGGGGGAGAGGAGACCCAGTACTTC
TRBD1	TRBV29-1	NA	TRBJ1-2	CSAGGQGPVGYTF	TGCAGCGCTGGGGGACAGGGGCCGGTGGGCTACACCTTC
NA	TRBV29-1	NA	TRBJ1-2	CSVAGDSYGYTF	TGCAGCGTTGCGGGGGATTCCTATGGCTACACCTTC
TRBD2	TRBV11-2	NA	TRBJ2-5	CASSPTSPETQYF	TGTGCCAGCAGCCCGACTAGCCCAGAGACCCAGTACTTC
TRBD1	TRBV5-5	once	TRBJ2-7	CASEGPGQGWYEQYF	TGTGCCAGCGAGGGACCGGGACAGGGCTGGTACGAGCAGTACTTC
NA	TRBV2	NA	TRBJ1-2	CASSVSGSGPYGYTF	TGTGCCAGCAGTGTCTCAGGATCAGGCCCCTATGGCTACACCTTC
TRBD2	TRBV28	NA	TRBJ2-5	CASRTAGNAIGTQYF	TGTGCCAGCAGGACAGCGGGAAACGCGATCGGGACCCAGTACTTC
TRBD2	TRBV7-7	once	TRBJ2-2	CASSLRTSGTGELFF	TGTGCTAGCAGCTTGAGGACTAGCGGCACCGGGGAGCTGTTTTTT
TRBD2	TRBV27	NA	TRBJ2-1	CASKPGNGLAYNEQFF	TGTGCCAGCAAGCCAGGTAATGGACTAGCCTACAATGAGCAGTTCTTC
TRBD2	TRBV2	NA	TRBJ2-2	CAKLAENTGELFF	TGTGCCAAACTAGCGGAGAACACCGGGGAGCTGTTTTTT
NA	TRBV10-3	NA	TRBJ2-7	CAINGGLSYEQYF	TGTGCCATCAATGGCGGACTCTCCTACGAGCAGTACTTC
NA	TRBV11-2	once	TRBJ2-3	CASSLGREITDTQYF	TGTGCCAGCAGCTTAGGGCGGGAAATCACAGATACGCAGTATTTT
NA	TRBV2	NA	TRBJ2-1	CASSEEGDGEQFF	TGTGCCAGCAGTGAAGAGGGAGACGGTGAGCAGTTCTTC
NA	TRBV4-2	NA	TRBJ2-1	CASSQDLAFGTYNEQFF	TGTGCCAGCAGCCAAGATCTGGCGTTCGGGACCTACAATGAGCAGTTCTTC
TRBD1	TRBV5-1	NA	TRBJ1-1	CASSLAWDRGGGTEAFF	TGCGCCAGCAGCTTGGCCTGGGACAGGGGTGGTGGCACTGAAGCTTTCTTT
NA	TRBV9	NA	TRBJ1-6	CASSEFGEVDSPLHF	TGTGCCAGCAGCGAATTCGGTGAGGTAGATTCACCCCTCCACTTT
TRBD2	TRBV9	NA	TRBJ2-1	CASSVGTSGANEQFF	TGTGCCAGCAGCGTGGGGACTAGCGGGGCGAATGAGCAGTTCTTC
NA	TRBV14	NA	TRBJ1-2	CASSQDARGLLNYGYTF	TGTGCCAGCAGCCAAGACGCCCGAGGGTTACTTAACTATGGCTACACCTTC
NA	TRBV18	NA	TRBJ1-2	CASSPSGGGDGYTF	TGTGCCAGCTCACCTTCCGGGGGGGGCGATGGCTACACCTTC
TRBD2	TRBV7-9	NA	TRBJ2-5	CASSAQWTSGREETQYF	TGTGCCAGCAGCGCACAATGGACTAGCGGGAGGGAAGAGACCCAGTACTTC
NA	TRBV3-1/TRBV3-2	NA	TRBJ2-7	CASSQRALAFDEQYF	TGTGCCAGCAGCCAACGTGCTCTAGCGTTCGACGAGCAGTACTTC
TRBD1	TRBV14	NA	TRBJ2-1	CASSQTGAASYNEQFF	TGTGCCAGCAGCCAGACAGGGGCGGCCTCCTACAATGAGCAGTTCTTC
NA	TRBV19	NA	TRBJ2-7	CASSIARNYEQYF	TGTGCCAGTAGTATAGCCAGGAACTACGAGCAGTACTTC
NA	TRBV5-8	NA	TRBJ1-4	CASSLVQATNEKLFF	TGTGCCAGCAGCTTGGTTCAGGCAACTAATGAAAAACTGTTTTTT
TRBD2	TRBV6-6	NA	TRBJ2-1	CASLNQLAGDNEQFF	TGTGCCAGCCTAAACCAACTAGCGGGGGACAATGAGCAGTTCTTC
TRBD1	TRBV30	NA	TRBJ1-4	CAWTDRGREKLFF	TGTGCCTGGACGGACAGGGGCCGGGAAAAACTGTTTTTT
TRBD1	TRBV27	NA	TRBJ1-5	CASTQGAGNQPQHF	TGTGCCAGCACTCAGGGGGCTGGCAATCAGCCCCAGCATTTT
NA	TRBV3-1/TRBV3-2	NA	TRBJ2-3	CASSQGGTYTDTQYF	TGTGCCAGCAGCCAAGGGGGCACGTACACAGATACGCAGTATTTT
NA	TRBV6-5	once	TRBJ2-3	CASSYEGGADTQYF	TGTGCCAGCAGTTACGAGGGGGGGGCAGATACGCAGTATTTT
NA	TRBV3-1/TRBV3-2	NA	TRBJ2-7	CASSQGLIYEQYF	TGTGCCAGCAGCCAGGGCTTAATCTACGAGCAGTACTTC
NA	TRBV7-3	NA	TRBJ1-2	CASSLTGQDYGYTF	TGTGCCAGCAGCTTAACGGGACAAGACTATGGCTACACCTTC